This TCR beta chain was profiled in a study of PD-1 blockade in mismatch repair-deficient tumors. The overall study: All were previously treated, progressing patients with about 12 mismatch repair-deficient cancer types.

Study-level results: Rapid post-treatment expansion, then contraction, generally preceding radiologic response, marked tumor-resident clones.

Clones were read by immunoSEQ multiplex PCR, and TCRdb kept only the in-frame ones, dropping some. The sample consists of 95,000 to 150,000 clones, around 86% of them appearing once. On this clone: The antigen remains undetermined.

All patients were mismatch repair deficient, assessed by either PCR or immunohistochemistry. TCR sequencing covered a few patients who responded to pembrolizumab. The V and J ends lost 5 bases and 8 bases respectively, with 7 bases between them. Germline CDR1 is MNHNY and CDR2 is SVGAGI (reference sequence). CDR3 size: 11 residues. This clonotype originated in an adult with mismatch repair-deficient cancer. The V and J genes are TRBV6-6 and TRBJ2-4; D is ambiguous. The sequencing used peripheral blood, collected 44 weeks after starting pembrolizumab. CDR3 sequence (DNA): TGTGCCAGCAGTGACCGGGACATTCAGTACTTC. This codes for CASSDRDIQYF.